Listed here are 20 T cell receptor beta chains from one sample, sequenced in a study of cytomegalovirus exposure and HLA in healthy donors. The PCR was carried out with 60 Vbeta primers and 13 Jbeta primers. Repertoires were generated with immunoSEQ multiplex PCR, while TCRdb's copy carries only in-frame clones and drops some. This sample has 100,000 to 150,000 clones, with over 80% found just once. The sequenced material came from PBMCs. These receptors were collected from a boy aged 10-17 years in good health and CMV-seronegative.

The chain carries TRBV7-6 and TRBJ2-7; TRBD2 agrees at 8 bases. This CDR3 region has 16 residues. The V and J ends lost 0 bases and 4 bases, in that order; junction bases with no gene match: 8. Germline V gene sequence: CDR1 SGHVS, CDR2 FNYEAQ. This chain's CDR3 is CASSLAPLAGGYEQYF. CDR3 in DNA: TGTGCCAGCAGCTTAGCGCCGCTAGCGGGTGGATACGAGCAGTACTTC.

V gene TRBV2 combines with J gene TRBJ2-7; 7 bases line up with TRBD1. Germline trimming cut 5 bases from V and 5 bases from J; bases unmatched to any gene: 6. CDR1 SNHLY and CDR2 FYNNEI come from the germline V gene. There are 13 residues in the CDR3. The CDR3 DNA reads TGTGCCAGCAGTCAGGGACAGTTGGACGAGCAGTACTTC. Translating it yields CASSQGQLDEQYF. Drawing the rest from reference TRBV2 and TRBJ2-7, the complete variable domain is EPEVTQTPSHQVTQMGQEVILRCVPISNHLYFYWYRQILGQKVEFLVSFYNNEISEKSEIFDDQFSVERPDGSNFTLKIRSTKLEDSAMYFCASSQGQLDEQYFGPGTRLTVT.

The chain combines TRBV30 with TRBJ1-3; weak D call: TRBD1 (6 bases). The germline V gene has CDR1 GTSNPN and CDR2 SVGIG (reference sequence). This CDR3 spans 16 amino acids. Trimming took off 4 bases at V and 0 bases at J, with 16 bases between the two ends. The DNA for the CDR3 is TGTGCCTGGACTAGGACAGCCGGCTTCTCTGGAAACACCATATATTTT. This encodes CAWTRTAGFSGNTIYF.

The chain uses TRBV29-1 and TRBJ1-2, with 8 bases identical to TRBD1. V gave up 2 bases and J gave up 7 bases; unmatched junction bases: 15. Germline assignment: CDR1 SQVTM and CDR2 ANQGSEA. The CDR3 sequence is 16 residues long. CDR3 DNA sequence: TGCAGCGTTGAAAACCAAAAACAGGGGGATGCGGGTGGCTACACCTTC. Its translation is CSVENQKQGDAGGYTF.

The rearrangement links TRBV2 to TRBJ1-2, with 8 nucleotides matching TRBD1. The CDR3 covers 15 residues. J lost 2 bases, V lost 6 bases, and 8 bases had no gene match. Germline-derived CDR1 and CDR2 are SNHLY and FYNNEI. The CDR3 here is CASSDRTGWNYGYTF. Written as DNA, the CDR3 is TGTGCCAGCAGCGATCGGACAGGGTGGAACTATGGCTACACCTTC.

The V gene is TRBV30, the J gene TRBJ2-1, with D possibly TRBD2 on 6 matching bases. The germline V gene encodes CDR1 GTSNPN and CDR2 SVGIG (reference sequence). V was pared by 3 bases and J by 7 bases, with 19 bases between. CDR3 length equals 15 residues. The CDR3 bases are TGTGCCTGGAGGTCGGAGGGTAGCGGACGGAATGAGCAGTTCTTC. It encodes CAWRSEGSGRNEQFF.

This clone occurred a few times. The rearrangement joins TRBV7-8 to TRBJ2-7; 12 positions match TRBD2. Germline loops: CDR1 SGHVS, CDR2 FQNEAQ. V was clipped by 1 base and J by 3 bases; unmatched bases: 10. The length of the CDR3 is 18 residues. CDR3 sequence (DNA): TGTGCCAGCAGCTTAGGTTACGGACTAGCGGGATACGTCTACGAGCAGTACTTC. Its translation is CASSLGYGLAGYVYEQYF.

This clone was picked up one time. The genes are TRBV11-2 and TRBJ2-7; possibly TRBD2 for D (6 bases). Trimming took off 6 bases at V and 1 base at J, with 16 bases between the two ends. Germline-derived CDR1 and CDR2 are SGHAT and FQNNGV. The CDR3 is 15 amino acids. The CDR3 DNA reads as TGTGCCAGCAGTCGTCAGCGGGCCAAATCCTACGAGCAGTACTTC. Protein sequence: CASSRQRAKSYEQYF.

The chain couples TRBV11-2 to TRBJ2-7, with D possibly TRBD2 on 7 matching bases. CDR3 length: 15 amino acids. V gave up 5 bases and J gave up 3 bases, with 17 bases separating them. The germline CDR1 and CDR2 sequences are SGHAT and FQNNGV. CDR3 residues: CASSLKWEGGYEQYF. The CDR3 DNA reads TGTGCCAGCAGCCTGAAGTGGGAGGGGGGCTACGAGCAGTACTTC. Variable domain in full (rest from reference TRBV11-2 and TRBJ2-7): EAGVAQSPRYKIIEKRQSVAFWCNPISGHATLYWYQQILGQGPKLLIQFQNNGVVDDSQLPKDRFSAERLKGVDSTLKIQPAKLEDSAVYLCASSLKWEGGYEQYFGPGTRLTVT.

The genes are TRBV29-1 and TRBJ2-1; D might be TRBD2 (6 bases). The V and J ends lost 4 bases and 9 bases respectively, with 13 bases between them. The germline CDR1 and CDR2 sequences are SQVTM and ANQGSEA. The CDR3 is 12 residues long. CDR3 protein: CSVVEGLFEQFF. The DNA for the CDR3 is TGCAGCGTTGTGGAGGGCCTCTTTGAGCAGTTCTTC.

The J gene is TRBJ2-2, the V gene TRBV11-3; TRBD2 is a possible D gene (6 bases). The length of the CDR3 is 16 residues. Germline V gene sequence: CDR1 SGHNT, CDR2 YENEEA. Trimming removed 6 bases at V and 6 bases at J, with 20 bases between. CDR3 sequence reads: CASRPMGLLQAGELFF. DNA for the CDR3: TGTGCCAGCAGGCCCATGGGACTTTTACAGGCCGGGGAGCTGTTTTTT.

This clone showed up just a few times. V usage is TRBV6-1 and J usage is TRBJ2-6; 8 bases are shared with TRBD1. The CDR3 is 15 residues long. With 4 bases clipped from V and 3 bases from J, the junction kept 2 bases outside the gene matches. Germline CDR1 is MNHNS and CDR2 is SASEGT. CDR3 sequence reads: CASSGTGGGANVLTF. The CDR3, as DNA: TGTGCCAGCAGTGGCACAGGGGGTGGGGCCAACGTCCTGACTTTC.

J is TRBJ2-2 and V is TRBV6-4; TRBD2 matches at 7 bases. Trimming cost V 1 base and J 4 bases; bases outside gene matches: 3. The CDR3 runs to 15 residues. Germline CDR1 MRHNA, CDR2 SNTAGT. CDR3 loop: CASSDYTGGTGELFF. DNA for the CDR3: TGTGCCAGCAGTGACTACACGGGAGGCACCGGGGAGCTGTTTTTT.

The gene calls are TRBV4-1 and TRBJ1-5; the match to TRBD1 covers 8 bases. CDR1 is MGHRA and CDR2 is YSYEKL in the germline V gene. V trimming: 0 bases; J trimming: 3 bases; junction bases outside the gene matches: 10. The CDR3 runs 18 residues. The CDR3 sequence is CASSQDPRQGSPNQPQHF. The CDR3 DNA reads TGCGCCAGCAGCCAAGACCCCCGACAGGGGTCGCCCAATCAGCCCCAGCATTTT.

The CDR3 DNA follows: TGTGCCAGCTCATCAACGGCAGGTAGCGATGAGCAGTTCTTC. It translates to CASSSTAGSDEQFF. The rearrangement joins TRBV18 to TRBJ2-1, with D perhaps matching TRBD2 (5 bases). Germline V lookup: CDR1 KGHSH, CDR2 LQKENI. CDR3 length: 14 residues. V lost 5 bases, J lost 8 bases, and 16 bases lay in between.

This clone appeared a few times. This chain joins TRBV6-1 and TRBJ2-7; tentatively, D is TRBD2 (6 bases). V lost 8 bases to trimming and J lost 3 bases, with 8 bases between them. This CDR3 has 11 amino acids. The germline gives CDR1 MNHNS, CDR2 SASEGT. The CDR3 spells CASGGNYEQYF. The CDR3 region has the DNA TGTGCCAGCGGGGGGAACTACGAGCAGTACTTC.

V is TRBV5-1 and J is TRBJ2-3; 13 bases fit TRBD2. After removal of 4 bases from V and 4 bases from J, the junction contained 6 bases not matched to a gene. CDR1 is SGHRS and CDR2 is YFSETQ in the germline V gene. The CDR3 runs 16 residues. CDR3 amino acids: CASSGAGTSGADTQYF. For the CDR3, the DNA is TGCGCCAGCAGCGGCGCCGGGACTAGCGGGGCAGATACGCAGTATTTT.

This clone was counted between two and nine times. V gene TRBV25-1 combines with J gene TRBJ1-1; the D is unclear. CDR3 length: 12 residues. The germline V gene has CDR1 MGHDK and CDR2 SYGVNS. V lost 8 bases, J lost 0 bases, and 7 bases lay in between. CDR3 amino acids: CASGTVNTEAFF. The CDR3 DNA is TGTGCCAGCGGAACAGTGAACACTGAAGCTTTCTTT.

This clone has a handful of counts. The V gene is TRBV5-4, the J gene TRBJ2-1; tentative D call: TRBD2 (6 bases). The V gene's germline CDR1 is SGHNT and CDR2 YYREEE (reference sequence). Trimming cost V 5 bases and J 6 bases, with 9 bases left between them. The CDR3 is 12 amino acids. CDR3 nucleotide sequence: TGTGCCAGCAGGGCCGGGAGCAATGAGCAGTTCTTC. Translated, it gives CASRAGSNEQFF.

V usage is TRBV27 and J usage is TRBJ2-6; the D gene is possibly TRBD2 (6 bases). The CDR3 totals 15 residues. Germline V gene lookup returns CDR1 MNHEY and CDR2 SMNVEV (reference sequence). The V gene lost 4 bases and the J gene lost 2 bases, with 9 bases spanning the gap. CDR3 in DNA: TGTGCCAGCAGTTGGGGGGAGCCTGGGGCCAACGTCCTGACTTTC. Encoded protein: CASSWGEPGANVLTF.